This T cell receptor (beta chain) was obtained from a study of T cell changes during pregnancy in multiple sclerosis. TCRdb's copy holds only in-frame clones and misses some; the assay was immunoSEQ multiplex PCR. The data hold 25,000 to 30,000 clones, with 75% to 90% observed a single time. In regard to this clone: The same CDR3 can be traced to other DNA sequences in this sample.

J lost 4 bases, V lost 4 bases, and 4 bases had no gene match. Germline V gene data show CDR1 as GTSNPN and CDR2 as SVGIG (reference sequence). This CDR3 has 12 residues. The clonotype originates from a female donor in good health, enrolled as a control in a pregnancy study. This sequence joins TRBV30 and TRBJ2-7, with 7 nucleotides matching TRBD2. The source material was CD4+ T cells from peripheral blood mononuclear cells, sampled in the first trimester of pregnancy. As DNA, the CDR3 is TGTGCCTGGACTAGCGGAAAATACGAGCAGTACTTC. Protein product: CAWTSGKYEQYF.